The 24 T cell receptor beta chains reported below all come from one sample, sequenced in a study. TCRdb processed the RT-PCR reads anew with MiXCR; each CDR3 protein has one entry. Of about 680,000 distinct CDR3 sequences in the sample, 13% to 15% were seen once. Sample: memory CD4+ T cells from blood. The receptors derive from a female donor in good health, serving as a healthy control.

There are a few counts of this clonotype. The gene calls are TRBV12-3 or TRBV12-4 and TRBJ1-3, with D unresolved. With 4 bases removed from V and 0 bases from J, the gap between germline ends came to 10 bases. CDR3 length: 15 residues. In DNA, the CDR3 is TGTGCCAGCAGTTCACAGATGAGCTCTGGAAACACCATATATTTT. It specifies CASSSQMSSGNTIYF.

In this sample, this clonotype turned up a few times. The chain links TRBV4-3 to TRBJ2-1; perhaps TRBD2 as D (6 bases). Germline CDR1 LGHNA, CDR2 YSLEER. V was trimmed by 4 bases and J by 10 bases, leaving 14 bases between them. CDR3 length: 13 amino acids. The CDR3 spells CASSPLARGEQFF. DNA of the CDR3: TGCGCCAGCAGCCCATTGGCTCGGGGGGAGCAGTTCTTC.

The sample holds a few counts of this clonotype. The DNA for the CDR3 is TGTGCCAGCATTGGGGGTAACCAGCCCCAGCATTTT. Protein product: CASIGGNQPQHF. The chain recombines TRBV28 with TRBJ1-5; tentatively, D is TRBD1 (5 bases). Deletions cut 7 bases from V and 7 bases from J, with 11 bases between. The CDR3 length is 12 residues. Germline assignment: CDR1 MDHEN and CDR2 SYDVKM.

The rearrangement joins TRBV6-2 or TRBV6-3 to TRBJ1-2, with 8 bases fitting TRBD1. This CDR3 is 14 amino acids long. V gave up 8 bases and J gave up 4 bases; unmatched junction bases: 9. Germline CDR1 reads MNHEY; CDR2 reads SVGEGT. The CDR3 coding sequence is TGTGCCAGCCTCCGGGACAGGCTCACCTATGGCTACACCTTC. The encoded protein is CASLRDRLTYGYTF.

This clonotype was detected many times. The J gene is TRBJ2-3, the V gene TRBV20-1, with D unclear. This CDR3 spans 11 amino acids. Deletions cut 7 bases from V and 4 bases from J, with 9 bases between. The germline V gene has CDR1 DFQATT and CDR2 SNEGSKA (reference sequence). The CDR3 region is CSVTAPDTQYF. CDR3 sequence (DNA): TGCAGTGTCACAGCCCCAGATACGCAGTATTTT.

This clonotype came up many times. The rearrangement uses TRBV20-1 and TRBJ1-6; 7 bases fit TRBD1. Per the germline V gene, CDR1 is DFQATT and CDR2 is SNEGSKA (reference sequence). This CDR3 is built from 13 residues. V dropped 8 bases and J dropped 7; count of bases not matched to a gene: 8. The CDR3 coding sequence is TGCAGTCCCAGGCAACAGGGGAATTCACCCCTCCACTTT. Its protein product is CSPRQQGNSPLHF.

This clonotype was seen only a few times. V gene TRBV6-5 combines with J gene TRBJ2-3; possibly TRBD2 for D (5 bases). The CDR3 is 14 amino acids. V shed 0 bases and J shed 7 bases, with 11 bases lying between them. CDR1 and CDR2 (germline): MNHEY, SVGAGI. DNA of the CDR3: TGTGCCAGCAGTTACTCCCGCAGCGGATATACGCAGTATTTT. Translating it yields CASSYSRSGYTQYF.

There are a few counts of this clonotype. The rearrangement links TRBV4-3 to TRBJ2-2, with D perhaps matching TRBD2 (5 bases). CDR1 and CDR2 from the germline V gene are LGHNA and YSLEER. The CDR3 extends over 17 amino acids. V lost 4 bases and J 3 bases, leaving 18 bases between the germline ends. The CDR3 sequence is CASSPKIGGEDTGELFF. CDR3 nucleotide sequence: TGCGCCAGCAGCCCCAAGATAGGAGGAGAGGACACCGGGGAGCTGTTTTTT.

The CDR3 nucleotides are TGCAGTGCTAGGGGGTGGGGCAGCCCGAGCTCCTATAATTCACCCCTCCACTTT. As protein: CSARGWGSPSSYNSPLHF. This rearrangement joins TRBV20-1 to TRBJ1-6; maybe TRBD1 (5 bases). Germline assignment: CDR1 DFQATT and CDR2 SNEGSKA (reference sequence). The CDR3 totals 18 residues. V lost 3 bases and J 0 bases, leaving 18 bases between the germline ends.

The rearrangement uses TRBV6-5 and TRBJ2-2; tentative D call: TRBD2 (5 bases). CDR3 length: 15 amino acids. The V and J ends lost 5 bases and 5 bases respectively, with 15 bases between them. Germline CDR1 and CDR2: MNHEY and SVGAGI. The CDR3 loop reads CASSGNSGGTGELFF. CDR3 nucleotides: TGTGCCAGCAGTGGGAACAGTGGAGGAACCGGGGAGCTGTTTTTT.

The chain couples TRBV3-1 to TRBJ1-2, with TRBD1 as a possible D gene (5 bases). V was cut by 4 bases and J by 1 base, with 10 bases left in between. This CDR3 is 14 amino acids long. CDR1 and CDR2 (germline): LGHDT, YNNKEL (reference sequence). Here the CDR3 reads CASSLRGNNYGYTF. CDR3 bases: TGTGCCAGCAGCCTCCGGGGCAATAACTATGGCTACACCTTC.

This clonotype was seen a few times. The chain couples TRBV5-1 to TRBJ2-2; TRBD2 matches 9 bases. Germline V gene lookup returns CDR1 SGHRS and CDR2 YFSETQ. This CDR3 is built from 15 residues. Unmatched junction bases numbered 4, after V lost 3 bases and J lost 4 bases. The CDR3 DNA reads as TGCGCCAGCAGCTCGCTTAGCGGGGGCACCGGGGAGCTGTTTTTT. Translation: CASSSLSGGTGELFF.

The CDR3, as DNA: TGTGCCAGCAGTGAAGCTCCCCTAGCGCCAAGCTCCTACGAGCAGTACTTC. This sequence encodes CASSEAPLAPSSYEQYF. The chain couples TRBV2 to TRBJ2-7; D might be TRBD2 (6 bases). The CDR3 is 17 amino acids. V lost 0 bases and J lost 0, with 15 bases in between. CDR1 SNHLY and CDR2 FYNNEI come from the germline V gene.

This clonotype was observed a handful of times. This chain uses TRBV20-1 with TRBJ2-3; D may be TRBD1 (6 bases). Germline CDR1 reads DFQATT; CDR2 reads SNEGSKA (reference sequence). The ends were cut back, 3 bases at V and 3 bases at J, with 19 bases in the middle. The CDR3 loop spans 16 amino acids. The CDR3 region is CSASPYDRRVTDTQYF. CDR3 sequence (DNA): TGCAGTGCTAGCCCCTACGACAGGCGAGTGACAGATACGCAGTATTTT.

This clonotype was observed at least ten times. The gene calls are TRBV6-5 and TRBJ1-5; the D is unclear. CDR3 length: 15 residues. V lost 6 bases to trimming and J lost 7 bases, with 19 bases between them. Germline CDR1 is MNHEY and CDR2 is SVGAGI. As DNA, the CDR3 is TGTGCCAGCAGCCCCATGAGCGGGTTGGGGCAGCCCCAGCATTTT. Amino acid sequence: CASSPMSGLGQPQHF.

This clonotype was picked up a small number of times. The chain has TRBV10-3 and TRBJ2-2; 9 nucleotides match TRBD1. Losses at the gene ends were 6 bases for V and 7 bases for J; bases not matched to a gene: 9. Per the germline V gene, CDR1 is ENHRY and CDR2 is SYGVKD. The CDR3 has 15 amino acids. Here the CDR3 reads CAISRDRDLGGELFF. CDR3 in DNA: TGTGCCATCAGCCGGGACAGGGACCTTGGCGGGGAGCTGTTTTTT.

This clonotype was detected only a few times. The chain combines TRBV3-1 with TRBJ2-7; possible D gene TRBD2, 5 bases. This CDR3 has 14 residues. CDR1 is LGHDT, CDR2 YNNKEL, per germline (reference sequence). V dropped 6 bases and J dropped 0 bases, with 12 bases sitting between them. The CDR3 region has the DNA TGTGCCAGCAGACCTGGAGGCAACTCCTACGAGCAGTACTTC. It codes for CASRPGGNSYEQYF.

This clonotype was counted a few times. V gene TRBV5-5 combines with J gene TRBJ1-1; TRBD1 might be the D (6 bases). This CDR3 is 15 amino acids long. CDR1 and CDR2 (germline): SGHKS, YYEKEE (reference sequence). V was clipped by 6 bases and J by 11 bases, with 26 bases between them. The CDR3 reads CASTPWGVAQGGAFF. For the CDR3, the DNA is TGTGCCAGCACCCCTTGGGGGGTTGCACAGGGAGGCGCTTTCTTT.

As regards this clonotype: A much more abundant neighbour one base away suggests this may be a read error. The rearrangement uses TRBV6-5 and TRBJ1-2; D ambiguous. Germline lookup yields CDR1 MNHEY and CDR2 SVGAGI. The CDR3 totals 13 residues. CDR3 amino acids: CAGRVVTGSGYTF. For the CDR3, the DNA is TGTGCCGGCAGAGTGGTGACGGGATCCGGCTACACCTTC.

This clonotype appeared a few times. V gene TRBV6-1 combines with J gene TRBJ2-1; TRBD1 is a possible D gene (6 bases). The V gene lost 7 bases and the J gene lost 6 bases, with 16 bases spanning the gap. CDR1 MNHNS and CDR2 SASEGT come from the germline V gene. CDR3 length equals 14 residues. For the CDR3, the DNA is TGTGCCAGCAACCCAATCACAGGGACCAATGAGCAGTTCTTC. Translated: CASNPITGTNEQFF.

This clonotype has at least ten counts. The chain joins TRBV7-2 to TRBJ2-3; TRBD1 matches 8 bases. V dropped 8 bases and J dropped 5; count of bases not matched to a gene: 6. Germline CDR1 SGHTA, CDR2 FQGNSA. This CDR3 contains 13 residues. The CDR3 spells CASATQGEDTQYF. The CDR3 DNA reads as TGTGCCAGCGCGACACAGGGGGAAGATACGCAGTATTTT.

The chain recombines TRBV27 with TRBJ2-7, with 9 bases matching TRBD2. Per the germline V gene, CDR1 is MNHEY and CDR2 is SMNVEV (reference sequence). The CDR3 contains 15 residues. Trimming at V came to 7 bases and at J to 6 bases, leaving 13 bases not matched to a gene. The CDR3, as DNA: TGTGCCAGCACCTCCGTGGGTAGCGGGAGTCTCGAGCAGTACTTC. Protein product: CASTSVGSGSLEQYF.

The sample holds many counts of this clonotype. The chain combines TRBV5-1 with TRBJ2-1, with 13 bases matching TRBD2. V lost 0 bases and J lost 4; bases outside the gene matches: 1. Germline CDR1 SGHRS, CDR2 YFSETQ. The CDR3 spans 16 residues. Written as DNA, the CDR3 is TGCGCCAGCAGCTTGGGGACTAGCGGGAGTTACAATGAGCAGTTCTTC. It codes for CASSLGTSGSYNEQFF.

The chain uses TRBV6-2 or TRBV6-3 and TRBJ1-1, with 9 bases aligning to TRBD1. Germline loops: CDR1 MNHEY, CDR2 SVGEGT. V dropped 4 bases and J dropped 7; count of bases not matched to a gene: 4. This CDR3 has 13 residues. The CDR3 sequence: CASSWTGEGEAFF. CDR3 nucleotides: TGTGCCAGCAGTTGGACAGGGGAGGGTGAAGCTTTCTTT.